The 30 T cell receptor beta chains reported below all come from one sample, sequenced in a study of beta chain features in type 1 diabetes. The investigators reverse transcribed all of the isolated RNA, so they sequenced expressed TCRB transcripts. Profiling relied on immunoSEQ multiplex PCR, and the TCRdb table lists in-frame clones only, not all of them. Of 970,000 or so clones listed, about a sixth are singletons. The sample consisted of naive CD4+ T cells from blood. These TCRs come from a woman aged 18-29 years in good health.

In this sample, this clone turned up a few times. DNA for the CDR3: TGTGCCAGCAGCTTAAGGGCTGCACAGAAAGAGACCCAGTACTTC. The encoded protein is CASSLRAAQKETQYF. The chain uses TRBV7-3 and TRBJ2-5, with unresolved D. The CDR3 contains 15 residues. In germline, CDR1 is SGHTA, CDR2 FQGTGA. V lost 1 base and J 3 bases, leaving 12 bases between the germline ends.

This clone was observed a handful of times. The chain uses TRBV7-3 and TRBJ1-2, with D perhaps TRBD1 (5 bases). The germline CDR1 and CDR2 sequences are SGHTA and FQGTGA. CDR3 length: 13 residues. V shed 3 bases and J shed 2 bases, with 7 bases lying between them. CDR3 DNA sequence: TGTGCCAGCAGCTTTGACAGCAACTATGGCTACACCTTC. It translates to CASSFDSNYGYTF.

The chain combines TRBV28 with TRBJ2-7; D is perhaps TRBD1 (6 bases). The germline CDR1 and CDR2 sequences are MDHEN and SYDVKM. CDR3 length: 15 residues. V was trimmed by 4 bases and J by 0 bases, leaving 13 bases between them. CDR3 in amino acids: CASSSPDRSSYEQYF. The DNA of the CDR3 is TGTGCCAGCAGTTCCCCCGACAGGAGCTCCTACGAGCAGTACTTC.

This clone showed up just a few times. The chain carries TRBV14 and TRBJ2-7; no reliable D call. Germline assignment: CDR1 SGHDN and CDR2 FVKESK. The length of the CDR3 is 13 residues. V was trimmed by 3 bases and J by 0 bases, leaving 6 bases between them. The CDR3: CASSHWTSYEQYF. In DNA, the CDR3 is TGTGCCAGCAGCCACTGGACCTCCTACGAGCAGTACTTC.

The chain joins TRBV7-3 to TRBJ2-2; either TRBD1 or TRBD2 may fit D (6 bases each). The CDR3 is 16 amino acids. Between the trimmed V and J ends, which lost 0 bases and 6 bases, there was a span of 14 bases. Germline assignment: CDR1 SGHTA and CDR2 FQGTGA. The CDR3 DNA reads TGTGCCAGCAGCTTAACGAACGTGGGGGGCGCCGGGGAGCTGTTTTTT. It encodes CASSLTNVGGAGELFF.

The rearrangement uses TRBV2 and TRBJ2-7; tentatively, D is TRBD1 (5 bases). The CDR3 contains 11 residues. CDR1 and CDR2 from the germline V gene are SNHLY and FYNNEI. Trimming took off 3 bases at V and 9 bases at J, with 9 bases between the two ends. CDR3 bases: TGTGCCAGCAGTGATTCAGGGCTGCAGTACTTC. It is translated as CASSDSGLQYF.

The V and J genes are TRBV7-8 and TRBJ2-7; TRBD1 matches 8 bases. V trimming: 4 bases; J trimming: 5 bases; junction bases outside the gene matches: 7. This CDR3 spans 14 amino acids. Germline lookup yields CDR1 SGHVS and CDR2 FQNEAQ. The CDR3 is CASSSRQGKNEQYF. For the CDR3, the DNA is TGTGCCAGCAGCTCTAGACAGGGGAAGAACGAGCAGTACTTC.

This clone was recorded a few times. V and J are TRBV27 and TRBJ2-3; 7 bases are shared with TRBD2. Germline lookup yields CDR1 MNHEY and CDR2 SMNVEV (reference sequence). V lost 8 bases to trimming and J lost 3 bases; unmatched junction nucleotides: 5. The CDR3 runs 13 residues. The CDR3 DNA reads as TGTGCCAGCGGGGGGACTACGACAGATACGCAGTATTTT. Its translation: CASGGTTTDTQYF.

The chain is built from TRBV7-9 and TRBJ2-1, with D maybe TRBD1 (6 bases). The CDR3 loop spans 16 amino acids. The germline gives CDR1 SEHNR, CDR2 FQNEAQ (reference sequence). V lost 5 bases, J lost 3 bases, and 17 bases lay in between. The CDR3 DNA reads as TGTGCCAGCAGCCAGGGGTCCGGGTTGAACTACAATGAGCAGTTCTTC. Protein sequence: CASSQGSGLNYNEQFF.

The chain carries TRBV2 and TRBJ2-1, with a tentative D call TRBD2 (5 bases). Germline CDR1 reads SNHLY; CDR2 reads FYNNEI. With 7 bases removed from V and 8 bases from J, the gap between germline ends came to 12 bases. This CDR3 has 12 amino acids. CDR3 residues: CASTTDSHEQFF. Written as DNA, the CDR3 is TGTGCCAGCACCACGGACTCCCATGAGCAGTTCTTC.

Notes on this clone: This specimen includes other DNA sequences encoding the same CDR3. This chain links TRBV18 with TRBJ2-7; D gene uncertain. Germline V gene sequence: CDR1 KGHSH, CDR2 LQKENI. Trimming took 2 bases from V and 3 from J, leaving 5 bases between them. The CDR3 consists of 12 residues. This CDR3 reads CASSPSDYEQYF. The CDR3 nucleotides are TGTGCCAGCTCACCATCAGACTACGAGCAGTACTTC. Supplemented by reference TRBV18 and TRBJ2-7, the full variable domain reads NAGVMQNPRHLVRRRGQEARLRCSPMKGHSHVYWYRQLPEEGLKFMVYLQKENIIDESGMPKERFSAEFPKEGPSILRIQQVVRGDSAAYFCASSPSDYEQYFGPGTRLTVT.

V usage is TRBV7-2 and J usage is TRBJ2-1, with 7 nucleotides matching TRBD2. Germline CDR1 is SGHTA and CDR2 is FQGNSA. The CDR3 length is 15 residues. After removal of 4 bases from V and 2 bases from J, the junction contained 5 bases not matched to a gene. The CDR3 DNA follows: TGTGCCAGCAGCTACCTAGCGGAGACCTACAATGAGCAGTTCTTC. Protein product: CASSYLAETYNEQFF.

The rearrangement uses TRBV6-6 and TRBJ1-4; 9 bases fit TRBD1. Per the germline V gene, CDR1 is MNHNY and CDR2 is SVGAGI (reference sequence). The CDR3 consists of 14 residues. V shed 7 bases and J 8 bases; nucleotides not matched to a gene: 8. CDR3 in amino acids: CASKWDRVAEKLFF. CDR3 DNA sequence: TGTGCCAGCAAATGGGACAGGGTTGCCGAAAAACTGTTTTTT.

The chain recombines TRBV2 with TRBJ2-2, with D perhaps TRBD1 (6 bases). The CDR3 contains 14 residues. Trimming cost V 4 bases and J 5 bases, with 11 bases left between them. In germline, CDR1 is SNHLY, CDR2 FYNNEI. This CDR3 is CASSGGLSTGELFF. The DNA for the CDR3 is TGTGCCAGCAGTGGGGGGCTTTCTACCGGGGAGCTGTTTTTT.

This clone has a handful of counts. The rearrangement links TRBV7-2 to TRBJ2-3; 10 nucleotides match TRBD2. This CDR3 region has 14 residues. Unmatched junction bases numbered 3, after V lost 0 bases and J lost 9 bases. Germline CDR1 is SGHTA and CDR2 is FQGNSA. The CDR3 protein is CASSLALAGDTQYF. CDR3 nucleotide sequence: TGTGCCAGCAGCTTAGCCCTAGCGGGAGACACGCAGTATTTT.

Comment on this clone: The identical CDR3 is also encoded by other nucleotide sequences in the sample. The genes are TRBV28 and TRBJ2-7; D not resolved. This CDR3 contains 11 residues. Trimming stripped 4 bases from V and 4 bases from J, with 5 bases between. Germline-derived CDR1 and CDR2 are MDHEN and SYDVKM. The CDR3 region is CASSSSYEQYF. In DNA form, the CDR3 reads TGTGCCAGCAGTTCCTCGTACGAGCAGTACTTC.

The chain employs TRBV7-8 and TRBJ2-1, with 7 nucleotides matching TRBD2. CDR1 is SGHVS and CDR2 is FQNEAQ in the germline V gene. Germline trimming cut 4 bases from V and 0 bases from J; bases unmatched to any gene: 9. CDR3 length equals 17 residues. Here the CDR3 DNA reads TGTGCCAGCAGCTCATCACCGGGAGGAAGCTCCTACAATGAGCAGTTCTTC. Amino acid sequence: CASSSSPGGSSYNEQFF.

This clone turned up a few times. This chain connects TRBV27 to TRBJ2-2, with 11 bases matching TRBD2. CDR1 is MNHEY and CDR2 is SMNVEV in the germline V gene (reference sequence). The V segment lost 5 bases and the J segment 2 bases; nucleotides outside the gene matches: 13. There are 19 residues in the CDR3. The CDR3 protein is CASSPPGWLAGGNTGELFF. In nucleotides, the CDR3 is TGTGCCAGCAGTCCGCCAGGGTGGCTAGCGGGAGGTAACACCGGGGAGCTGTTTTTT.

This clone was picked up a small number of times. The chain carries TRBV7-9 and TRBJ2-6; perhaps TRBD2 as D (6 bases). The germline gives CDR1 SEHNR, CDR2 FQNEAQ (reference sequence). Trimming removed 6 bases at V and 0 bases at J, with 21 bases between. The CDR3 runs to 19 residues. The CDR3, as DNA: TGTGCCAGCAGTCGGAGGCGGGACCTACCCCACTCTGGGGCCAACGTCCTGACTTTC. This sequence encodes CASSRRRDLPHSGANVLTF.

The CDR3 DNA sequence: TGTGCCAGCAGCTTCAGACCCGGCGGGAGGAGCTCCTACAATGAGCAGTTCTTC. It yields the protein CASSFRPGGRSSYNEQFF. This chain connects TRBV7-3 to TRBJ2-1; 8 positions match TRBD2. The CDR3 consists of 18 residues. V was clipped by 3 bases and J by 0 bases; unmatched bases: 10. Germline V gene sequence: CDR1 SGHTA, CDR2 FQGTGA.

This sequence joins TRBV29-1 and TRBJ1-5; 8 bases are a match to TRBD1. CDR1 and CDR2 from the germline V gene are SQVTM and ANQGSEA. This CDR3 is 13 amino acids long. The V segment lost 4 bases and the J segment 4 bases; nucleotides outside the gene matches: 3. The CDR3: CSVVGTGNQPQHF. CDR3 in DNA: TGCAGCGTTGTAGGGACAGGAAATCAGCCCCAGCATTTT.

This clone appeared a single time. This sequence joins TRBV11-2 and TRBJ2-3; D not resolved. Trimming shortened V by 5 bases and J by 6 bases, and 15 bases separated the two germline ends. Looked up from germline, CDR1 is SGHAT and CDR2 is FQNNGV. This CDR3 has 14 residues. CDR3 sequence reads: CASSQAFYADTQYF. DNA for the CDR3: TGTGCCAGCAGCCAAGCTTTTTACGCCGATACGCAGTATTTT.

This clone turned up a few times. The gene calls are TRBV28 and TRBJ2-7; D not certain. Trimming removed 5 bases at V and 4 bases at J, with 12 bases between. The CDR3 is 13 amino acids. The germline CDR1 and CDR2 sequences are MDHEN and SYDVKM. CDR3 in amino acids: CASSQTPTYEQYF. The CDR3 bases are TGTGCCAGCAGTCAGACTCCAACTTACGAGCAGTACTTC.

This sequence joins TRBV14 and TRBJ1-2, with 9 bases fitting TRBD1. The CDR3 is 14 amino acids. J lost 5 bases, V lost 4 bases, and 5 bases had no gene match. The germline gives CDR1 SGHDN, CDR2 FVKESK. The CDR3 sequence: CASSLPGQGYGYTF. The CDR3 coding sequence is TGTGCCAGCAGCCTACCGGGACAGGGATATGGCTACACCTTC.

In this sample, this clone turned up once. The V call is TRBV2, the J call TRBJ1-1; TRBD1 aligns across 7 bases. The germline V gene has CDR1 SNHLY and CDR2 FYNNEI. The trim removed 1 base at V and 5 bases at J, leaving 4 bases unmatched. The CDR3 spans 14 residues. The CDR3 DNA reads TGTGCCAGCAGTGAAGGGAGGGGGCCTACTGAAGCTTTCTTT. The encoded protein is CASSEGRGPTEAFF.

V and J are TRBV4-2 and TRBJ1-1, with 7 bases fitting TRBD1. The CDR3 has 14 amino acids. Trimming removed 8 bases from V and 4 bases from J; junction bases left unmatched: 10. Germline loops: CDR1 LGHNA, CDR2 YNFKEQ. In DNA form, the CDR3 reads TGTGCCAGCCTCAATTATGACAGGGTCACTGAAGCTTTCTTT. Residues: CASLNYDRVTEAFF.

This clone was detected a few times. This rearrangement joins TRBV4-2 to TRBJ1-4; TRBD1 is a possible D gene (5 bases). The V gene lost 2 bases and the J gene lost 4 bases, with 11 bases spanning the gap. The CDR3 runs 15 residues. The germline gives CDR1 LGHNA, CDR2 YNFKEQ. The CDR3 loop reads CASSQRGLDNEKLFF. CDR3 bases: TGTGCCAGCAGCCAAAGGGGCTTGGATAATGAAAAACTGTTTTTT.

The gene calls are TRBV19 and TRBJ2-1, with TRBD2 as a possible D gene (6 bases). Germline CDR1 reads LNHDA; CDR2 reads SQIVND (reference sequence). CDR3 length equals 14 residues. V lost 4 bases to trimming and J lost 5 bases, with 12 bases between them. This CDR3 reads CASSTTSPHNEQFF. CDR3 bases: TGTGCCAGTAGTACCACTAGCCCTCACAATGAGCAGTTCTTC.

This clone was recorded a few times. The V call is TRBV15, the J call TRBJ1-3; D might be TRBD1 (6 bases). V lost 1 base and J 9 bases, leaving 10 bases between the germline ends. The CDR3 contains 13 residues. Germline V gene data show CDR1 as LNHNV and CDR2 as YYDKDF (reference sequence). This CDR3 is CATSRAGGLTIYF. The CDR3 nucleotides are TGTGCCACCAGCAGAGCGGGGGGGCTCACCATATATTTT.

This clone has just a few counts. The chain combines TRBV4-1 with TRBJ2-7; a weak D match, TRBD2 (5 bases). Deletions cut 1 base from V and 7 bases from J, with 11 bases between. The CDR3 sequence is 13 residues long. Looked up from germline, CDR1 is MGHRA and CDR2 is YSYEKL. The CDR3 sequence: CASSQVTGEEQYF. CDR3 nucleotide sequence: TGCGCCAGCAGCCAAGTCACCGGGGAAGAGCAGTACTTC.